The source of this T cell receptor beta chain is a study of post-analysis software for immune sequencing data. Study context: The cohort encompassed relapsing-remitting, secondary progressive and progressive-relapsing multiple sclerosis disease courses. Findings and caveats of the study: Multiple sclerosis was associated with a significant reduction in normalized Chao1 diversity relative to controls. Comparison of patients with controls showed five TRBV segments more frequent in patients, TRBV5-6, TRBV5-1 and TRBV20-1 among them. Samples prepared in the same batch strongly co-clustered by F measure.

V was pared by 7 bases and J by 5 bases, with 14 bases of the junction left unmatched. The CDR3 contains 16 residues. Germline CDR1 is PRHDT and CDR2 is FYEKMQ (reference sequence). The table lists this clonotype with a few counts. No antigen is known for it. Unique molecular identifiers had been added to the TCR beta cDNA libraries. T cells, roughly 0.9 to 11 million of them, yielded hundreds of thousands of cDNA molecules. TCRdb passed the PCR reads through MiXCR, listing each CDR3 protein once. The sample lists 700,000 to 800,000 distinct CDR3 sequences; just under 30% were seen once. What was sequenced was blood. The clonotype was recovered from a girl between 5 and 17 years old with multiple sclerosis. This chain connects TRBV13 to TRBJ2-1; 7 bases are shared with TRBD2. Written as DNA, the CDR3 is TGTGCCAGCATGTGGCGTACGGGAGGCCTCCACAATGAGCAGTTCTTC. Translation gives CASMWRTGGLHNEQFF.